Shown below are 23 T cell receptor beta chains from a single sample sequenced in a study of blood T cell repertoires in COVID-19. The data were produced by immunoSEQ multiplex PCR, yet TCRdb's version contains in-frame clones alone and is incomplete. The sample records around 140,000 clones, over 75% being singletons. Source material: PBMCs or T cells enriched from blood (not recorded which). The receptors stem from a man between 45 and 60 years old in a cohort exposed to, infected with or recovered from COVID-19 (not recorded which).

CDR3 coding DNA: TGTGCCAGCAGCCCGAACCAGGGCAGTCACATTCAGTACTTC. Amino acids: CASSPNQGSHIQYF. The chain links TRBV11-3 to TRBJ2-4; weak D call: TRBD1 (5 bases). V lost 5 bases and J 8 bases, leaving 16 bases between the germline ends. The CDR3 covers 14 residues. Germline values: CDR1 SGHNT, CDR2 YENEEA. The full variable domain, rest sourced from reference TRBV11-3 and TRBJ2-4, is EAGVVQSPRYKIIEKKQPVAFWCNPISGHNTLYWYLQNLGQGPELLIRYENEEAVDDSQLPKDRFSAERLKGVDSTLKIQPAELGDSAVYLCASSPNQGSHIQYFGAGTRLSVL.

This chain links TRBV14 with TRBJ1-2; D may be TRBD1 (6 bases). Per germline, CDR1 SGHDN and CDR2 FVKESK. Trimming took off 4 bases at V and 8 bases at J, with 17 bases between the two ends. The CDR3 length is 14 residues. CDR3 protein: CASSPYRASGGYTF. The CDR3 region has the DNA TGTGCCAGCAGCCCATACAGGGCCTCGGGAGGCTACACCTTC.

For the CDR3, the DNA is TGTGCCAGCTCACCACTTTCAGGACAGGGAATCGTGTTTTTT. The encoded protein is CASSPLSGQGIVFF. The chain joins TRBV18 to TRBJ1-4; 8 bases agree with TRBD1. In germline, CDR1 is KGHSH, CDR2 LQKENI. Trimming removed 1 base from V and 15 bases from J; junction bases left unmatched: 10. The CDR3 contains 14 residues.

This chain uses TRBV4-1 with TRBJ2-7; 10 bases are shared with TRBD2. The J segment lost 3 bases and the V segment lost 5 bases, leaving 7 bases of the junction unmatched. In germline, CDR1 is MGHRA, CDR2 YSYEKL. The CDR3 spans 15 residues. CDR3 bases: TGCGCCAGCAGCGCCACCGGGACTAGCGACTACGAGCAGTACTTC. Residues: CASSATGTSDYEQYF.

V and J are TRBV2 and TRBJ2-3; D is ambiguous. From germline, CDR1 is SNHLY and CDR2 FYNNEI. CDR3 length equals 13 residues. V was cut by 7 bases and J by 4 bases, with 12 bases left in between. For the CDR3, the DNA is TGTGCCAGCAAAGCCAGGTTGGCAGATACGCAGTATTTT. This translates into CASKARLADTQYF.

The chain carries TRBV23-1 and TRBJ2-1, with 9 bases matching TRBD2. TRBV23-1 is designated an ORF whose function remains uncertain. J lost 5 bases, V lost 6 bases, and 11 bases had no gene match. CDR3 length: 16 amino acids. The CDR3 DNA reads TGCGCCAGCAGCCGGTTAGCGGGAGTATCGGACAATGAGCAGTTCTTC. It encodes CASSRLAGVSDNEQFF.

The chain employs TRBV11-2 and TRBJ2-5; D is possibly TRBD2 (7 bases). V lost 5 bases, J lost 4 bases, and 14 bases lay in between. This CDR3 spans 14 amino acids. In germline, CDR1 is SGHAT, CDR2 FQNNGV. CDR3 residues: CASSHGGQGETQYF. The CDR3 DNA follows: TGTGCCAGCAGCCACGGGGGGCAGGGAGAGACCCAGTACTTC.

The chain joins TRBV18 to TRBJ1-6, with TRBD1 matching 7 bases. Germline V lookup: CDR1 KGHSH, CDR2 LQKENI. The CDR3 sequence is 16 residues long. V dropped 5 bases and J dropped 13; count of bases not matched to a gene: 17. The CDR3 spells CASSSIQGPSEAPLHF. DNA for the CDR3: TGTGCCAGCTCATCTATACAGGGGCCCTCAGAGGCGCCCCTCCACTTT.

The rearrangement joins TRBV6-5 to TRBJ2-3, with D uncertain. The CDR3 is 11 amino acids. The germline V gene encodes CDR1 MNHEY and CDR2 SVGAGI. V dropped 5 bases and J dropped 4 bases, with 4 bases sitting between them. CDR3 amino acids: CASSRADTQYF. The CDR3 coding sequence is TGTGCCAGCAGTCGTGCAGATACGCAGTATTTT.

V gene TRBV11-2 combines with J gene TRBJ1-1, with D possibly matching TRBD1 (6 bases). Germline V lookup: CDR1 SGHAT, CDR2 FQNNGV. The CDR3 is 15 residues long. The V end was cut by 6 bases, the J end by 0 bases, with 14 bases between. The CDR3 DNA is TGTGCCAGCAGTCCTAGGGGGGGGTTGAACACTGAAGCTTTCTTT. This sequence encodes CASSPRGGLNTEAFF.

This clone is a singleton in its sample. The rearrangement links TRBV4-1 to TRBJ2-7; 8 bases are a match to TRBD1. After removal of 1 base from V and 3 bases from J, the junction contained 2 bases not matched to a gene. Germline CDR1 is MGHRA and CDR2 is YSYEKL. The CDR3 has 14 residues. As DNA, the CDR3 is TGCGCCAGCAGCCAAGGACAGGGGTTCTACGAGCAGTACTTC. Translated, it gives CASSQGQGFYEQYF.

The rearrangement links TRBV6-6 to TRBJ1-4; D is possibly TRBD1 (5 bases). The CDR3 is 15 residues long. CDR1 is MNHNY, CDR2 SVGAGI, per germline (reference sequence). The V end was cut by 7 bases, the J end by 8 bases, with 20 bases between. The CDR3 coding sequence is TGTGCCAGCATGAGGTCTGCGGGGGGAGACGAAAAACTGTTTTTT. Its translation: CASMRSAGGDEKLFF.

V gene TRBV6-5 combines with J gene TRBJ1-2, with 9 bases fitting TRBD1. Germline V gives CDR1 MNHEY, CDR2 SVGAGI. The CDR3 loop spans 15 amino acids. After removal of 1 base from V and 4 bases from J, the junction contained 4 bases not matched to a gene. CDR3 sequence reads: CASSYFPTGGYGYTF. The CDR3 bases are TGTGCCAGCAGTTACTTCCCGACAGGGGGCTATGGCTACACCTTC.

This chain joins TRBV7-9 and TRBJ2-3; 9 bases are a match to TRBD1. The J segment lost 2 bases and the V segment lost 9 bases, leaving 9 bases of the junction unmatched. CDR1 is SEHNR and CDR2 is FQNEAQ in the germline V gene (reference sequence). The CDR3 covers 15 residues. The CDR3 reads CASLGGQGPTDTQYF. CDR3 nucleotides: TGTGCCAGTCTAGGCGGACAGGGGCCCACAGATACGCAGTATTTT.

The chain has TRBV27 and TRBJ1-5; possibly TRBD1 for D (6 bases). The CDR3 extends over 17 amino acids. V was pared by 5 bases and J by 7 bases, with 24 bases between. Germline V gene data show CDR1 as MNHEY and CDR2 as SMNVEV (reference sequence). CDR3 DNA sequence: TGTGCCAGCAGTCTGGGGGTCCGAACAGGGTCTCTACAGCCCCAGCATTTT. It translates to CASSLGVRTGSLQPQHF.

A few counts support this clone. The germline gene is not matched at one end of the junction; a read error may be the cause. CDR3 sequence reads: CASSQGGDSDTQYF. The CDR3 nucleotides read TGCGCCAGCAGTCAAGGGGGAGACTCAGATACGCAGTATTTT. The chain is built from TRBV4-3 and TRBJ2-3; maybe TRBD1 (6 bases). The CDR3 runs 14 residues. Per the germline V gene, CDR1 is LGHNA and CDR2 is YSLEER.

This clone has only one observation. The V and J genes are TRBV24-1 and TRBJ2-3; 14 nucleotides line up with TRBD2. From germline, CDR1 is KGHDR and CDR2 SFDVKD. V shed 3 bases, J shed 4 bases, and the junction held 5 bases outside the gene matches. This CDR3 contains 17 residues. DNA of the CDR3: TGTGCCACCAGTGATCGACTAGCGGGGGGGGGCCCAGATACGCAGTATTTT. It yields the protein CATSDRLAGGGPDTQYF.

The rearrangement links TRBV20-1 to TRBJ1-3; D may be TRBD1 (6 bases). Germline V gene sequence: CDR1 DFQATT, CDR2 SNEGSKA (reference sequence). The CDR3 consists of 13 residues. V was shortened by 3 bases and J by 3 bases, with 9 bases between the two germline ends. In DNA form, the CDR3 reads TGCAGTGCTAGTGGGACACTTGGAAACACCATATATTTT. Its translation is CSASGTLGNTIYF.

This sequence joins TRBV5-1 and TRBJ1-1; 7 nucleotides agree with TRBD1. CDR3 size: 13 residues. Germline CDR1 reads SGHRS; CDR2 reads YFSETQ. V shed 7 bases, J shed 4 bases, and the junction held 7 bases outside the gene matches. CDR3 nucleotides: TGCGCCAGCTGGTCGGCAGGGGGCACTGAAGCTTTCTTT. Translated, it gives CASWSAGGTEAFF.

The table lists this clone with a few counts. Within the sample, other DNA sequences also encode this same CDR3. The gene calls are TRBV2 and TRBJ1-5; no definite D call. The CDR3 spans 14 residues. Germline values: CDR1 SNHLY, CDR2 FYNNEI. Trimming shortened V by 2 bases and J by 6 bases, and 11 bases separated the two germline ends. CDR3 in DNA: TGTGCCAGCAGTGAACGCGGCGGAAGTCAGCCCCAGCATTTT. Translation: CASSERGGSQPQHF.

This chain connects TRBV4-3 to TRBJ2-3, with 7 nucleotides matching TRBD2. Per the germline V gene, CDR1 is LGHNA and CDR2 is YSLEER. This CDR3 comprises 16 residues. V lost 0 bases, J lost 1 base, and 4 bases stayed unmatched. The CDR3 nucleotides read TGCGCCAGCAGCCAAGATGGGGGAGGGGGCACAGATACGCAGTATTTT. Translation gives CASSQDGGGGTDTQYF.

In DNA, the CDR3 is TGTGCCAGCAGCCCGGGACAGCCGGAGACCCAGTACTTC. Its protein is CASSPGQPETQYF. The genes are TRBV7-8 and TRBJ2-5; 7 nucleotides align to TRBD1. CDR1 and CDR2 from the germline V gene are SGHVS and FQNEAQ. The CDR3 extends over 13 amino acids. Trimming cost V 5 bases and J 5 bases; bases outside gene matches: 5.

This clone came up a few times. The chain carries TRBV25-1 and TRBJ1-2, with 9 bases fitting TRBD1. The V and J ends lost 4 bases and 4 bases, in that order; junction bases with no gene match: 7. This CDR3 comprises 15 residues. CDR1 and CDR2 (germline): MGHDK, SYGVNS. CDR3 DNA sequence: TGTGCCAGCAGTGGCGGGACAGGGAACGGCTATGGCTACACCTTC. Amino acid sequence: CASSGGTGNGYGYTF.